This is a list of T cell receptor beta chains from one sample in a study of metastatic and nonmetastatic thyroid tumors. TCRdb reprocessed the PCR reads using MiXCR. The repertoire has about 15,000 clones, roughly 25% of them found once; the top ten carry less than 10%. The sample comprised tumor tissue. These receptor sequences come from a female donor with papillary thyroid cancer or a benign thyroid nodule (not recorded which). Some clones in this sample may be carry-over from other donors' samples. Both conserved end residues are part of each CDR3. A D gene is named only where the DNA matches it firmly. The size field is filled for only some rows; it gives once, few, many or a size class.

CDR3nt: TGTGCCAGCAGTGGGGGAGTTAGTTGGAAGACCCAGTACTTC
CDR3aa: CASSGGVSWKTQYF
j_gene: TRBJ2-5
abundance: medium-sized
d_gene: .
v_gene: TRBV25-1

CDR3nt: TGTGCCAGCTTTAATGGGGGCACAGATACGCAGTATTTT
CDR3aa: CASFNGGTDTQYF
j_gene: TRBJ2-3
abundance: many
d_gene: .
v_gene: TRBV2

CDR3nt: TGTGCCAGCAGTTCCCAGGACTACTATAATTCACCCCTCCACTTT
CDR3aa: CASSSQDYYNSPLHF
j_gene: TRBJ1-6
abundance: few
d_gene: .
v_gene: TRBV6-1

CDR3nt: TGTGCCAGCAGCGAACGGGACTTTGGAGATACGCAGTATTTT
CDR3aa: CASSERDFGDTQYF
j_gene: TRBJ2-3
abundance: .
d_gene: .
v_gene: TRBV3-1

CDR3nt: TGTGCCAGTAGTATCTCGACTAGCGGGGGGGTGGGGTTCTTC
CDR3aa: CASSISTSGGVGFF
j_gene: TRBJ2-1
abundance: many
d_gene: TRBD2
v_gene: TRBV19

CDR3nt: TGTGCCAGCAGTCAAAACGGTGGACCTCTTAACCCTTTCTTT
CDR3aa: CASSQNGGPLNPFF
j_gene: TRBJ1-1
abundance: medium-sized
d_gene: .
v_gene: TRBV3-1

CDR3nt: TGTGCCTGGAGTACTGGAGGAGGAGGCTACGAGCAGTACTTC
CDR3aa: CAWSTGGGGYEQYF
j_gene: TRBJ2-7
abundance: .
d_gene: .
v_gene: TRBV30

CDR3nt: TGTGCCTGGAGTGTAGTGAGTGGTAGCTCACCCCTCCACTTT
CDR3aa: CAWSVVSGSSPLHF
j_gene: TRBJ1-6
abundance: .
d_gene: .
v_gene: TRBV30

CDR3nt: TGTGCCAGTAGACAAGTTATGGGAGGTAATCAGCCCCAGCATTTT
CDR3aa: CASRQVMGGNQPQHF
j_gene: TRBJ1-5
abundance: medium-sized
d_gene: .
v_gene: TRBV19

CDR3nt: TGTGCCAGCATCTGGAATCCGAGGAAAACTGAAGCTTTCTTT
CDR3aa: CASIWNPRKTEAFF
j_gene: TRBJ1-1
abundance: .
d_gene: .
v_gene: TRBV28

CDR3nt: TGCAGTGCTAGAGACGGAGCGGGAAAGAACGAGCAGTACTTC
CDR3aa: CSARDGAGKNEQYF
j_gene: TRBJ2-7
abundance: .
d_gene: TRBD2
v_gene: TRBV20-1

CDR3nt: TGTGCCAGCAGTGCCTTGGACCCACCAATTGTCACAGATACGCAGTATTTT
CDR3aa: CASSALDPPIVTDTQYF
j_gene: TRBJ2-3
abundance: few
d_gene: .
v_gene: TRBV6-1

CDR3nt: TGTGCCAGCAGCACTACTAGTCGGGAGCAGTACTTC
CDR3aa: CASSTTSREQYF
j_gene: TRBJ2-7
abundance: many
d_gene: .
v_gene: TRBV7-9

CDR3nt: TGCAGTGCTGAGTATAGCAATGAGCAGTTCTTC
CDR3aa: CSAEYSNEQFF
j_gene: TRBJ2-1
abundance: medium-sized
d_gene: .
v_gene: TRBV20-1

CDR3nt: TGTGCCAGCAAGTTCCCCCGGTCCTACGAGCAGTACTTC
CDR3aa: CASKFPRSYEQYF
j_gene: TRBJ2-7
abundance: .
d_gene: .
v_gene: TRBV28

CDR3nt: TGTGCCTGTGGGAAAGTCCGCTATGGCTACACCTTC
CDR3aa: CACGKVRYGYTF
j_gene: TRBJ1-2
abundance: .
d_gene: .
v_gene: TRBV30

CDR3nt: TGTGCCACCCCCCGGGGCCAAATCGCCGATGAGCAGTTCTTC
CDR3aa: CATPRGQIADEQFF
j_gene: TRBJ2-1
abundance: medium-sized
d_gene: .
v_gene: TRBV28

CDR3nt: TGTGCCAGCAGCCAGGGGGTAATGAATTCACCCCTCCGCTTT
CDR3aa: CASSQGVMNSPLRF
j_gene: TRBJ1-6
abundance: .
d_gene: .
v_gene: TRBV3-1

CDR3nt: TGTGCCAGCAGTTTCCAGGAGCAGTTCTTC
CDR3aa: CASSFQEQFF
j_gene: TRBJ2-1
abundance: few
d_gene: .
v_gene: TRBV28

CDR3nt: TGTGCCAGCACCCCGGGGCGGGGCCGGAACTCCAGCCACAATGAGCAGTTCTTC
CDR3aa: CASTPGRGRNSSHNEQFF
j_gene: TRBJ2-1
abundance: many
d_gene: .
v_gene: TRBV28

CDR3nt: TGTGCCAGCAGCACTCCCCCTGGACTAGCGGGAATGGTTGGCACAGATACGCAGTATTTT
CDR3aa: CASSTPPGLAGMVGTDTQYF
j_gene: TRBJ2-3
abundance: many
d_gene: TRBD2
v_gene: TRBV7-3

CDR3nt: TGTGCCAGCAGCTCCGGACAGGGCTCCTACGAGCAGTACTTC
CDR3aa: CASSSGQGSYEQYF
j_gene: TRBJ2-7
abundance: .
d_gene: TRBD1
v_gene: TRBV7-3

CDR3nt: TGCAGCGTTTGGGGGACAAGTTATGGCTACACCTTC
CDR3aa: CSVWGTSYGYTF
j_gene: TRBJ1-2
abundance: medium-sized
d_gene: .
v_gene: TRBV29-1

CDR3nt: TGTGCCAGCAGTGAAGCCCGGACTCCTACCGTCCTGACTTTC
CDR3aa: CASSEARTPTVLTF
j_gene: TRBJ2-6
abundance: medium-sized
d_gene: .
v_gene: TRBV6-1

CDR3nt: TGCAGTGCCGACAGGGGGCTGAACACTGAAGCTTTCTTT
CDR3aa: CSADRGLNTEAFF
j_gene: TRBJ1-1
abundance: many
d_gene: TRBD1
v_gene: TRBV20-1

CDR3nt: TGTGCCAGCAGCCGTAGGGGTAGCGGGGGGGCACAGACCCAGTACTTC
CDR3aa: CASSRRGSGGAQTQYF
j_gene: TRBJ2-5
abundance: .
d_gene: TRBD2
v_gene: TRBV3-1

CDR3nt: TGTGCCAGCAGCCTCGGGGATGGCTACACCTTC
CDR3aa: CASSLGDGYTF
j_gene: TRBJ1-2
abundance: .
d_gene: .
v_gene: TRBV12-3/TRBV12-4

CDR3nt: TGTGCCAGCAGTTTACGGACTAGCTACTACAATGAGCAGTTCTTC
CDR3aa: CASSLRTSYYNEQFF
j_gene: TRBJ2-1
abundance: many
d_gene: TRBD2
v_gene: TRBV28

CDR3nt: TGCAGTGCTAGAGATCCCGCGTCCCCGTGGGATACGCAGTATTTT
CDR3aa: CSARDPASPWDTQYF
j_gene: TRBJ2-3
abundance: many
d_gene: .
v_gene: TRBV20-1

CDR3nt: TGCAGTGCTAGATTTTTGGGGGCGCAAAATGAAAAACTGTTTTTT
CDR3aa: CSARFLGAQNEKLFF
j_gene: TRBJ1-4
abundance: .
d_gene: .
v_gene: TRBV20-1

CDR3nt: TGCGCCAGCAGCCTTGGAGGGGGTTGGGAGGCCCAGTACTTC
CDR3aa: CASSLGGGWEAQYF
j_gene: TRBJ2-5
abundance: .
d_gene: .
v_gene: TRBV5-1

CDR3nt: TGCAGTGCCATCAGGGGGGGTAAGGCTGAAGCTTTCTTT
CDR3aa: CSAIRGGKAEAFF
j_gene: TRBJ1-1
abundance: medium-sized
d_gene: TRBD1
v_gene: TRBV20-1

CDR3nt: TGTGCCAGCAGGGGTCCCGGGACAGGGTTTGGCTACACCTTC
CDR3aa: CASRGPGTGFGYTF
j_gene: TRBJ1-2
abundance: .
d_gene: TRBD1
v_gene: TRBV28

CDR3nt: TGCAGTGCTAGAGATCAGGCTTATCAGCCCCAGCATTTT
CDR3aa: CSARDQAYQPQHF
j_gene: TRBJ1-5
abundance: many
d_gene: .
v_gene: TRBV20-1

CDR3nt: TGTGCCAGCAGTGCCCGCCCGGCGGTTACCTACGAGCAGTACTTC
CDR3aa: CASSARPAVTYEQYF
j_gene: TRBJ2-7
abundance: many
d_gene: .
v_gene: TRBV6-1

CDR3nt: TGTGCCAGCGCCCGGGGAAGCTATGGCTACACCTTC
CDR3aa: CASARGSYGYTF
j_gene: TRBJ1-2
abundance: medium-sized
d_gene: .
v_gene: TRBV28

CDR3nt: TGTGCCAGCAGCGTAGGACTAGCGACCGGTCCCGCAGATACGCAGTATTTT
CDR3aa: CASSVGLATGPADTQYF
j_gene: TRBJ2-3
abundance: many
d_gene: TRBD2
v_gene: TRBV11-3

CDR3nt: TGCAGTGCATCCACCGACAGGGGGCGTAACTATGGCTACACCTTC
CDR3aa: CSASTDRGRNYGYTF
j_gene: TRBJ1-2
abundance: .
d_gene: TRBD1
v_gene: TRBV20-1

CDR3nt: TGTGCCAGCAGTTTTTCGGGGGTAGGGGATTCACCCCTCCACTTT
CDR3aa: CASSFSGVGDSPLHF
j_gene: TRBJ1-6
abundance: medium-sized
d_gene: .
v_gene: TRBV27

CDR3nt: TGTGCCAGCAGCTTCCGAGCGGATATTAGCACAGATACGCAGTATTTT
CDR3aa: CASSFRADISTDTQYF
j_gene: TRBJ2-3
abundance: many
d_gene: .
v_gene: TRBV5-4

CDR3nt: TGCGCCAGCAGCCCGCAAGCTCTCAGGGGGTTTAGCTCCTACGAGCAGTACTTC
CDR3aa: CASSPQALRGFSSYEQYF
j_gene: TRBJ2-7
abundance: .
d_gene: TRBD1
v_gene: TRBV4-3

CDR3nt: TGTGCCAGCAGTTTCTTAGGACAGGGTGGTAATTCACCCCTCCACTTT
CDR3aa: CASSFLGQGGNSPLHF
j_gene: TRBJ1-6
abundance: .
d_gene: TRBD1
v_gene: TRBV28

CDR3nt: TGTGCCAGCAGTGAGACAGGGGGTGGGTATGAGAAGTTCTTC
CDR3aa: CASSETGGGYEKFF
j_gene: TRBJ2-1
abundance: .
d_gene: TRBD1
v_gene: TRBV12-3/TRBV12-4

CDR3nt: TGTGCCATCAGGGGGCGTGATCAGCCCCAGCATTTT
CDR3aa: CAIRGRDQPQHF
j_gene: TRBJ1-5
abundance: .
d_gene: TRBD1
v_gene: TRBV6-1

CDR3nt: TGTGCCAGCAGCTTATTGGGCAGCCAAGAGACCCAGTACTTC
CDR3aa: CASSLLGSQETQYF
j_gene: TRBJ2-5
abundance: many
d_gene: .
v_gene: TRBV7-3

CDR3nt: TGTGCCAGTAGTAGGTTGCGGGATGGTGACACTGAAGCTTTCTTT
CDR3aa: CASSRLRDGDTEAFF
j_gene: TRBJ1-1
abundance: many
d_gene: .
v_gene: TRBV19

CDR3nt: TGTGCCAGCAGCCTTGGGACTAGCGGGAGCACAGATACGCAGTATTTT
CDR3aa: CASSLGTSGSTDTQYF
j_gene: TRBJ2-3
abundance: many
d_gene: TRBD2
v_gene: TRBV9

CDR3nt: TGTGCCAGCAGTCCATGGAAGGGGACAGATACGCAGTATTTT
CDR3aa: CASSPWKGTDTQYF
j_gene: TRBJ2-3
abundance: many
d_gene: .
v_gene: TRBV27

CDR3nt: TGTGCCAGTGAGGGAACAGCGGACTATGGCTACACCTTC
CDR3aa: CASEGTADYGYTF
j_gene: TRBJ1-2
abundance: many
d_gene: .
v_gene: TRBV2

CDR3nt: TGTGCCAGCAGTCCTCAGGGATTCGGGGAGCTGTTTTTT
CDR3aa: CASSPQGFGELFF
j_gene: TRBJ2-2
abundance: many
d_gene: .
v_gene: TRBV6-1

CDR3nt: TGTGCCAGCAGCTATCTCGGCGAGCAGTTCTTC
CDR3aa: CASSYLGEQFF
j_gene: TRBJ2-1
abundance: once
d_gene: .
v_gene: TRBV11-3

CDR3nt: TGCGCCAGCAGCAATACTCCAATTCAGGAATTTCGTGGAAACACCATATATTTT
CDR3aa: CASSNTPIQEFRGNTIYF
j_gene: TRBJ1-3
abundance: .
d_gene: .
v_gene: TRBV5-1

CDR3nt: TGTGCCAGCAGCTTAGGACTAGCGGGGTACAATGAGCAGTTCTTC
CDR3aa: CASSLGLAGYNEQFF
j_gene: TRBJ2-1
abundance: .
d_gene: TRBD2
v_gene: TRBV11-1